Reported below is one T cell receptor (beta chain). The antigen is unknown. Trimming took 3 bases from V and 0 from J, leaving 13 bases between them. In germline, CDR1 is SNHLY, CDR2 FYNNEI. This CDR3 is 16 amino acids long. Profiling relied on immunoSEQ multiplex PCR, and the TCRdb table lists in-frame clones only, not all of them. The table lists some 15,000 clones, 86% of them singletons. These data belong to a study of high-grade serous ovarian cancer treatment subgroups. Turning to the study itself: On average, just over 14,000 reads and about 6,800 unique TCR beta rearrangements were obtained per sample. Study-wide results and limits: Same-patient tumor repertoires overlapped at about 0.1 to 0.79; different patients barely overlapped.

Tumor samples were obtained before definitive surgery or chemotherapy. This clonotype was sampled from a human donor with high-grade serous ovarian cancer. The genes are TRBV2 and TRBJ2-3; unclear D gene. Material for sequencing was tumor tissue. The CDR3 nucleotides read TGTGCCAGCAGTGACTCAAGGACGTCGAGCACAGATACGCAGTATTTT. As protein: CASSDSRTSSTDTQYF.